The present entry profiles one T cell receptor beta chain with its context. Its cognate antigen is unknown. Previously described methods and listed TCR primers produced bulk TCR libraries. TCRdb re-derived calls from the PCR reads in MiXCR, one entry per CDR3 protein. The table records 460,000 or so distinct CDR3 sequences, over 20% of them present only once. This entry belongs to a study of molecular identifiers for immune sequencing clone quantification. As for the study in general: Replicates partitioned RNA from roughly 21,000 or 96,000 naive CD8 cells into five parts, sequencing four. Regarding the study as a whole: Detection of one spiked Jurkat cell's TCR RNA reportedly worked in 900,000 to 1,000,000 naive cells.

Germline CDR1 and CDR2: MNHEY and SVGEGT. Deletions cut 2 bases from V and 4 bases from J, with 9 bases between. This CDR3 contains 14 residues. This clonotype was obtained from a human donor in good health. Some libraries in this study had Jurkat cell RNA spiked in. What was sequenced was naive CD8+ T cells from blood, with Jurkat cell RNA spiked in. Subset meaning: FACS-sorted CD8+CD4-CCR7+CD45RA+ naive T cells. This chain uses TRBV6-2 or TRBV6-3 with TRBJ1-5; the D gene is possibly TRBD1 (6 bases). The CDR3 is CASSYRGGNQPQHF. The CDR3 DNA sequence: TGTGCCAGCAGTTACCGAGGGGGGAATCAGCCCCAGCATTTT.